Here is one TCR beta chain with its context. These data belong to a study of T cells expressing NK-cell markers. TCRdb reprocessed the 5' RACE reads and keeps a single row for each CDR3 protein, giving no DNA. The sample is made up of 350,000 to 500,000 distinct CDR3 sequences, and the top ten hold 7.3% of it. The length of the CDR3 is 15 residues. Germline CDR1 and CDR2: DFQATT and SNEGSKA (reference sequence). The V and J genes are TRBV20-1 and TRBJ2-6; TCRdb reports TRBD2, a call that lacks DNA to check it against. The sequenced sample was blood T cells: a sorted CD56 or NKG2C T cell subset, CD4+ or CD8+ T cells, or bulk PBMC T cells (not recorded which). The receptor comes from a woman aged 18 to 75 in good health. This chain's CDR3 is CSAPVGGPGANVLTF.